This TCR beta chain comes out of a study of vaccination and CD4 T cells after COVID-19. For this clonotype: Its antigen is not known.

The time point was: late sampling 161 to 241 days after vaccination in a few convalescent patients. Treatment indicated: roughly nine-day PBMC culture with coronavirus spike peptide pools or control peptides (ViraFEST assay). ViraFEST sequenced TCRs after peptide-pool expansion of antigen-specific T cells. V shed 5 bases and J shed 5 bases, with 13 bases lying between them. CDR1 and CDR2 (germline): SGHTA, FQGNSA. The CDR3 runs to 14 residues. The Oncomine TCR Beta short-read assay was applied to DNA of cultured CD4+ T cells. A single record per CDR3 protein comes from TCRdb applying MiXCR to the PCR reads. The profile shows over 20,000 distinct CDR3 sequences, about 35% of them singletons.

The receptor was derived from a human donor who had recovered from COVID-19. The chain carries TRBV7-2 and TRBJ1-5, with D possibly being TRBD1 (5 bases). The material was CD4+ T cells from blood, cultured in vitro, obtained about 7 months after SARS-CoV-2 vaccination. In DNA, the CDR3 is TGTGCCAGCAGCCCCCGGGCAGGGTATCAGCCCCAGCATTTT. Translating gives CASSPRAGYQPQHF.